The subject of this entry is one T cell receptor (beta chain). Its target is unknown. The data belong to a study of glioma-infiltrating T cells. The overall study: Blood libraries targeted about 4- to 10-fold coverage of some 980,000 T cells. Study observations and caveats: Non-neoplastic patients had below-expected tissue-blood divergence, while all gliomas exceeded expectation. Shared blood CDR3 signature motifs marked patients with low tissue-blood divergence.

CDR1 ENHRY and CDR2 SYGVKD come from the germline V gene. The junction had 5 bases not matched to a gene; V was cut back by 3 bases and J by 4 bases. The CDR3 runs 14 residues. Using RNA template, CDR3s of TCR alpha and beta were amplified with iRepertoire arm-PCR. A single record per CDR3 protein comes from TCRdb applying MiXCR to the multiplex PCR reads. Of 300,000 to 400,000 distinct CDR3 sequences in the sample, roughly 41% were seen once. The V and J genes are TRBV10-3 and TRBJ2-7, with 8 bases matching TRBD2. This receptor was obtained from a human donor with low-grade glioma or glioblastoma, undergoing nonglioma brain surgery, or in good health (not recorded which). The sequencing sample was made of glioma tissue, nonneoplastic brain tissue, or PBMCs (not recorded which). CDR3 region: CAISDPAGVYEQYF. The CDR3 DNA reads as TGTGCCATCAGTGACCCAGCGGGAGTATACGAGCAGTACTTC.